This T cell receptor beta chain was captured in a study of cytomegalovirus exposure and HLA in healthy donors. Looking at the study overall: In an early release, HLA-typed donors contributed about 80 million unique TCR sequences.

The study's findings and limits: The study dropped some indistinguishable V segments, TRBV6-2 and TRBV6-3 among them. In a later analysis, DRB1 alleles had the most associated TCRs; HLA-C alleles the fewest. From TCR beta sequences, most subjects' HLA-A and HLA-B alleles were reportedly predicted accurately.

The V end lost 0 bases, the J end lost 3 bases, and 9 bases lay between the germline ends. This CDR3 is built from 15 residues. The germline V gene has CDR1 LGHNA and CDR2 YNFKEQ. A multiplex PCR was run with 60 Vbeta primers and 13 Jbeta primers. TCRdb's table, derived via immunoSEQ multiplex PCR, lists solely in-frame clones and lacks some. This sample has more than 110,000 clones, with around 81% found just once. With respect to this clone: Its antigen is not known.

The sample comprised PBMCs. V and J are TRBV4-2 and TRBJ1-3; no clear D gene. This clonotype originated in a male donor in good health and CMV-seronegative. The CDR3 bases are TGTGCCAGCAGCCAAGATAGATTGGTTGGAAACACCATATATTTT. Protein product: CASSQDRLVGNTIYF.